The rows below give T cell receptor beta chains drawn from one sample of a study of cytomegalovirus exposure and HLA in healthy donors. The protocol was immunoSEQ multiplex PCR, while the TCRdb copy is restricted to in-frame clones and leaves out a portion. The sample yields roughly 84,000 clones, about four fifths seen once. Sequencing input: PBMCs. These receptors came from a male donor in good health and CMV-seropositive. The CDR3 runs from the conserved cysteine through the conserved F or W. The D gene is left open where the match is weak. Clone size is given for some rows only: seen once, a few or many times, or a class if the clone is expanded.

d_call j_call cdr3_length clone_size v_call cdr3_nt cdr3_aa
- TRBJ2-5 11 - TRBV6-5 TGTGCCAGCATTAGGGGGGAGACCCAGTACTTC CASIRGETQYF
- TRBJ1-2 13 - TRBV29-1 TGCATCACGGCCCCAGGGATAGGCTATGGCTACACCTTC CITAPGIGYGYTF
TRBD1 TRBJ1-2 15 - TRBV5-4 TGTGCCAGCAGCCTAGGGACAGGTCCTAACTATGGCTACACCTTC CASSLGTGPNYGYTF
- TRBJ2-7 15 - TRBV5-6 TGTGCCAGCAGCCCCTCTCCGCCAGGCCGCTACGAGCAGTACTTC CASSPSPPGRYEQYF
TRBD2 TRBJ2-3 14 - TRBV2 TGTGCCAGCAGTTGGCTAGCGGGAGAAGGTACGCAGTATTTT CASSWLAGEGTQYF
- TRBJ1-6 14 few TRBV6-5 TGTGCCAGCAGTTACAACACCTATAATTCACCCCTCCACTTT CASSYNTYNSPLHF
TRBD1 TRBJ1-2 15 - TRBV29-1 TGCAGCACCCCGAGCGGGACAGGGGGCGCTCGTGGCTACACCTTC CSTPSGTGGARGYTF
TRBD1 TRBJ1-1 11 - TRBV28 TGTGCCAGCAGTTTAAGGACAGGTGCTTTCTTT CASSLRTGAFF
TRBD2 TRBJ2-3 16 few TRBV5-5 TGTGCCAGCAGCTTGAGAGCTAGCGGGAGCCCAGATACGCAGTATTTT CASSLRASGSPDTQYF
TRBD2 TRBJ2-1 16 - TRBV4-2 TGTGCCAGCAGCCACGCCGGGGGGGCCTACAACAATGAGCAGTTCTTC CASSHAGGAYNNEQFF
TRBD1 TRBJ2-1 15 - TRBV7-2 TGTGCCAGCAGCGTCGACCGACAGGGTTACAATGAGCAGTTCTTC CASSVDRQGYNEQFF
- TRBJ2-7 12 few TRBV2 TGTGCCAGCAGCCAGGGGCTCACCGAGCAGTACTTC CASSQGLTEQYF
TRBD1 TRBJ2-2 15 - TRBV5-1 TGCGCCAGCAGCCTGGGGACAGGGGGGGCCGGGGAGCTGTTTTTT CASSLGTGGAGELFF
- TRBJ2-7 14 - TRBV5-5 TGTGCCAGCAGCTTCGGCGGAGGAACCTACGAGCAGTACTTC CASSFGGGTYEQYF
- TRBJ2-1 15 - TRBV9 TGTGCCAGCAGCCCCCATGGGACAAACTACAATGAGCAGTTCTTC CASSPHGTNYNEQFF
TRBD1 TRBJ2-7 14 - TRBV5-1 TGCGCCAGCAGCGTGACAGGGTTGGGACACGAGCAGTACTTC CASSVTGLGHEQYF
- TRBJ1-1 12 few TRBV4-2 TGTGCCAGCAGCCAAGTTCGGGGATGGGCTTTCTTT CASSQVRGWAFF
TRBD1 TRBJ1-4 14 - TRBV27 TGTGCCAGCAGTTTCCAGGGGGGAAATGAAAAACTGTTTTTT CASSFQGGNEKLFF
- TRBJ1-4 16 - TRBV19 TGTGCCAGTAGTACCCAGGGTGGAAAGCCTAATGAAAAACTGTTTTTT CASSTQGGKPNEKLFF
- TRBJ1-2 14 - TRBV6-1 TGTGCCAGCAGTTCCGGGGGGGGTGGGTATGGCTACACCTTC CASSSGGGGYGYTF
- TRBJ1-1 13 - TRBV19 TGTGCCAGTAGTATCTATATGAACACTGAAGCTTTCTTT CASSIYMNTEAFF
TRBD2 TRBJ2-1 15 - TRBV7-2 TGTGCCAGCAGCTTAGTAGCGGGGGTCGGCAATGAGCAGTTCTTC CASSLVAGVGNEQFF
TRBD1 TRBJ1-4 15 few TRBV7-9 TGTGCCAGCAGCCAGGGACAGGGCAATAATGAAAAACTGTTTTTT CASSQGQGNNEKLFF
TRBD1 TRBJ1-1 14 - TRBV7-9 TGTGCCAGCAGCTTAGAAGGGGGCTTGACTGAAGCTTTCTTT CASSLEGGLTEAFF
- TRBJ2-7 12 - TRBV2 TGTGCCAGCAGTGTACTAGACTACGAGCAGTACTTC CASSVLDYEQYF